These 27 T cell receptor beta chains share one sample of origin, sequenced in a study of blood T cell repertoires in COVID-19. Libraries were prepared by immunoSEQ multiplex PCR; TCRdb keeps only in-frame clonotypes and omits some of them. The data show about 53,000 clones, 85% to 90% seen once. Sequencing was performed on peripheral blood. The receptors here all came from a man aged 45 to 65 with acute or convalescent COVID-19.

This chain connects TRBV3-1 (or the pseudogene TRBV3-2) to TRBJ2-3, with TRBD2 matching 10 bases. The germline V gene encodes CDR1 LGHDT and CDR2 YNNKEL (reference sequence). Trimming cost V 7 bases and J 6 bases; bases outside gene matches: 1. The CDR3 has 12 amino acids. CDR3 protein: CASTSGSDTQYF. The CDR3 coding sequence is TGTGCCAGCACTAGCGGGAGTGATACGCAGTATTTT.

The chain combines TRBV5-4 with TRBJ1-1, with 9 bases lining up with TRBD1. In germline, CDR1 is SGHNT, CDR2 YYREEE (reference sequence). With V trimmed by 3 bases and J by 5 bases, 8 bases remained unmatched. The CDR3 covers 15 residues. CDR3 nucleotide sequence: TGTGCCAGCAGCTCGCTAGACAGGGGGGTTACTGAAGCTTTCTTT. Translation gives CASSSLDRGVTEAFF.

The rearrangement links TRBV12-5 to TRBJ2-7; 11 positions match TRBD1. Germline-derived CDR1 and CDR2 are LGHNT and FRNRAP. The V and J ends lost 6 bases and 6 bases, in that order; junction bases with no gene match: 4. The CDR3 spans 13 residues. The CDR3: CASGPDRGREQYF. DNA of the CDR3: TGTGCTAGTGGCCCGGACAGGGGGCGCGAGCAGTACTTC. The entire variable domain, with the rest obtained from reference TRBV12-5 and TRBJ2-7, is as follows: DARVTQTPRHKVTEMGQEVTMRCQPILGHNTVFWYRQTMMQGLELLAYFRNRAPLDDSGMPKDRFSAEMPDATLATLKIQPSEPRDSAVYFCASGPDRGREQYFGPGTRLTVT.

This clone was detected only once. This chain joins TRBV28 and TRBJ2-7; TRBD1 might be the D (6 bases). CDR1 MDHEN and CDR2 SYDVKM come from the germline V gene. This CDR3 region has 17 residues. Trimming pared 6 bases from V and 0 bases from J, leaving 21 bases between. Written as DNA, the CDR3 is TGTGCCAGCAGACCGACCAACTACAGGGTCCCCTCCTACGAGCAGTACTTC. This translates into CASRPTNYRVPSYEQYF.

The CDR3 loop reads CATSDPNRDTIYF. The CDR3 DNA sequence: TGTGCCACCAGTGATCCTAATCGGGACACCATATATTTT. The genes are TRBV24-1 and TRBJ1-3, with D uncertain. Trimming shortened V by 3 bases and J by 8 bases, and 10 bases separated the two germline ends. The CDR3 runs 13 residues. The germline CDR1 and CDR2 sequences are KGHDR and SFDVKD.

The chain carries TRBV7-9 and TRBJ2-7, with no clear D. The germline V gene encodes CDR1 SEHNR and CDR2 FQNEAQ (reference sequence). The CDR3 sequence is 13 residues long. Trimming removed 1 base from V and 2 bases from J, with 6 bases in between. CDR3 loop: CASSLVQAYEQYF. As DNA, the CDR3 is TGTGCCAGCAGCTTAGTTCAGGCCTACGAGCAGTACTTC.

The chain recombines TRBV9 with TRBJ1-1; a weak D match, TRBD1 (6 bases). CDR1 and CDR2 from the germline V gene are SGDLS and YYNGEE. V was clipped by 0 bases and J by 2 bases, with 8 bases between them. CDR3 length equals 14 residues. The CDR3 nucleotides are TGTGCCAGCAGCGTAGGGGACATAAACACTGAAGCTTTCTTT. This gives the protein CASSVGDINTEAFF. The full variable domain, in which reference TRBV9 and TRBJ1-1 provide the parts outside the CDR3, is DSGVTQTPKHLITATGQRVTLRCSPRSGDLSVYWYQQSLDQGLQFLIQYYNGEERAKGNILERFSAQQFPDLHSELNLSSLELGDSALYFCASSVGDINTEAFFGQGTRLTVV.

The chain links TRBV7-3 to TRBJ2-1, with 9 bases lining up with TRBD2. This CDR3 is built from 15 residues. With V trimmed by 5 bases and J by 4 bases, 6 bases remained unmatched. CDR1 is SGHTA and CDR2 is FQGTGA in the germline V gene. CDR3 DNA sequence: TGTGCCAGCAGCATTACTAGCGGGCGATACAATGAGCAGTTCTTC. Translating gives CASSITSGRYNEQFF.

This chain connects TRBV28 to TRBJ1-4; the match to TRBD1 covers 9 bases. CDR3 length: 14 amino acids. The germline CDR1 and CDR2 sequences are MDHEN and SYDVKM. V lost 5 bases, J lost 7 bases, and 5 bases stayed unmatched. CDR3 bases: TGTGCCAGCAGTCTGGGACAGGGCGGTGAAAAACTGTTTTTT. Protein: CASSLGQGGEKLFF.

The chain links TRBV3-1 (or the pseudogene TRBV3-2) to TRBJ2-2; perhaps TRBD2 as D (6 bases). V was pared by 4 bases and J by 0 bases, with 9 bases between. Germline values: CDR1 LGHDT, CDR2 YNNKEL (reference sequence). The CDR3 is 15 amino acids. The CDR3 reads CASSLGGANTGELFF. The CDR3 DNA sequence: TGTGCCAGCAGCCTGGGGGGAGCGAACACCGGGGAGCTGTTTTTT.

This clone was observed a few times. V usage is TRBV19 and J usage is TRBJ1-1, with TRBD1 identical over 7 bases. CDR3 length: 14 amino acids. The trim removed 4 bases at V and 1 base at J, leaving 3 bases unmatched. Per germline, CDR1 LNHDA and CDR2 SQIVND (reference sequence). The CDR3 region is CASSRGQRNTEAFF. CDR3 DNA: TGTGCCAGTAGTAGGGGACAGCGGAACACTGAAGCTTTCTTT.

The rearrangement joins TRBV28 to TRBJ2-2; tentatively, D is TRBD1 (5 bases). This CDR3 is built from 11 residues. Trimming shortened V by 11 bases and J by 8 bases, and 12 bases separated the two germline ends. Germline V CDR1 and CDR2: MDHEN, SYDVKM. The CDR3: CAVQGRGELFF. The DNA of the CDR3 is TGTGCCGTCCAGGGTCGAGGGGAGCTGTTTTTT. The full variable domain, completed using reference TRBV28 and TRBJ2-2, is DVKVTQSSRYLVKRTGEKVFLECVQDMDHENMFWYRQDPGLGLRLIYFSYDVKMKEKGDIPEGYSVSREKKERFSLILESASTNQTSMYLCAVQGRGELFFGEGSRLTVL.

The CDR3 reads CASGSRSGELFF. The CDR3 DNA reads as TGTGCTAGTGGTTCCCGGTCCGGGGAGCTGTTTTTT. The rearrangement uses TRBV12-5 and TRBJ2-2; no clear D gene. Trimming took 4 bases from V and 6 from J, leaving 6 bases between them. There are 12 residues in the CDR3. Germline V gene data show CDR1 as LGHNT and CDR2 as FRNRAP.

The genes are TRBV12-3 or TRBV12-4 and TRBJ2-7; 7 nucleotides line up with TRBD1. CDR3 length equals 13 residues. The V segment lost 4 bases and the J segment 3 bases; nucleotides outside the gene matches: 3. This CDR3 is CASSSGQNYEQYF. In nucleotides, the CDR3 is TGTGCCAGCAGTTCGGGACAGAACTACGAGCAGTACTTC.

This chain uses TRBV19 with TRBJ1-5, with D possibly TRBD1 on 6 matching bases. Trimming left V 6 bases short and J 6 bases short, with 18 bases between. The CDR3 contains 15 residues. Per germline, CDR1 LNHDA and CDR2 SQIVND (reference sequence). The CDR3 sequence is CASSISGGAGQPQHF. CDR3 nucleotide sequence: TGTGCCAGTAGCATTAGCGGGGGCGCGGGTCAGCCCCAGCATTTT.

The V and J genes are TRBV10-3 and TRBJ2-3; D is perhaps TRBD2 (6 bases). Germline CDR1 ENHRY, CDR2 SYGVKD. Trimming removed 4 bases at V and 2 bases at J, with 13 bases between. This CDR3 comprises 15 residues. This CDR3 is CAISAGLATTDTQYF. CDR3 coding DNA: TGTGCCATCAGTGCCGGCCTAGCGACCACAGATACGCAGTATTTT.

The chain recombines TRBV7-2 with TRBJ1-4; 10 positions agree with TRBD1. This CDR3 is built from 15 residues. Germline V CDR1 and CDR2: SGHTA, FQGNSA. J was trimmed by 7 bases and V by 5 bases; bases with no gene match: 7. CDR3 nucleotide sequence: TGTGCCAGCAGCCCAGACAGGGGGCGACCTGAAAAACTGTTTTTT. Protein product: CASSPDRGRPEKLFF.

This chain uses TRBV5-1 with TRBJ1-6; TRBD1 agrees at 7 bases. The CDR3 loop spans 15 amino acids. With V trimmed by 0 bases and J by 10 bases, 7 bases remained unmatched. Germline CDR1 and CDR2: SGHRS and YFSETQ. Here the CDR3 DNA reads TGCGCCAGCAGCTTGGCGGGACAGAGGCTCTCACCCCTCCACTTT. Translating it yields CASSLAGQRLSPLHF.

The chain is built from TRBV4-1 and TRBJ2-3, with a tentative D call TRBD2 (6 bases). Trimming took off 4 bases at V and 0 bases at J, with 14 bases between the two ends. In germline, CDR1 is MGHRA, CDR2 YSYEKL. This CDR3 has 16 residues. The CDR3 is CASSRPGLTSTDTQYF. The CDR3 DNA sequence: TGCGCCAGCAGCCGCCCGGGACTCACTAGCACAGATACGCAGTATTTT.

This clone was observed a single time. This chain joins TRBV14 and TRBJ2-5; 8 bases are a match to TRBD2. CDR1 and CDR2 from the germline V gene are SGHDN and FVKESK. V shed 4 bases, J shed 5 bases, and the junction held 18 bases outside the gene matches. This CDR3 comprises 18 residues. DNA for the CDR3: TGTGCCAGCAGCCTAACCGGATCGTACGGGAGGGGTTTGGAGACCCAGTACTTC. It translates to CASSLTGSYGRGLETQYF.

V usage is TRBV7-8 and J usage is TRBJ2-7; 7 bases align to TRBD1. Losses at the gene ends were 5 bases for V and 4 bases for J; bases not matched to a gene: 2. CDR1 and CDR2 (germline): SGHVS, FQNEAQ. This CDR3 is 12 amino acids long. In DNA, the CDR3 is TGTGCCAGCAGCATGGACAGGTACGAGCAGTACTTC. Translating it yields CASSMDRYEQYF. The full variable domain, in which reference TRBV7-8 and TRBJ2-7 provide the parts outside the CDR3, is GAGVSQSPRYKVAKRGQDVALRCDPISGHVSLFWYQQALGQGPEFLTYFQNEAQLDKSGLPSDRFFAERPEGSVSTLKIQRTQQEDSAVYLCASSMDRYEQYFGPGTRLTVT.

The chain employs TRBV9 and TRBJ1-4; 8 nucleotides match TRBD1. Trimming took 3 bases from V and 3 from J; bases not matched to a gene: 16. The germline CDR1 and CDR2 sequences are SGDLS and YYNGEE. This CDR3 comprises 19 residues. For the CDR3, the DNA is TGTGCCAGCAGCGGCCGTTTAGACAGGGGAGTTCCGGCTAATGAAAAACTGTTTTTT. This gives the protein CASSGRLDRGVPANEKLFF.

The chain carries TRBV19 and TRBJ2-3; 13 bases agree with TRBD2. The CDR3 sequence is 16 residues long. Germline loops: CDR1 LNHDA, CDR2 SQIVND (reference sequence). J gave up 2 bases and V 4 bases, and 3 bases lay outside the gene matches. CDR3 in DNA: TGTGCCAGTAGTAAACTAGCGGGAGGGAACACAGATACGCAGTATTTT. This sequence encodes CASSKLAGGNTDTQYF.

This clone was seen only a few times. The V call is TRBV5-1, the J call TRBJ2-5, with 12 bases identical to TRBD2. Germline CDR1 and CDR2: SGHRS and YFSETQ. The junction had 7 bases not matched to a gene; V was cut back by 3 bases and J by 1 base. The CDR3 has 17 residues. In DNA, the CDR3 is TGCGCCAGCAGCTCGGGACTGACTAGCGGGGGCCAAGAGACCCAGTACTTC. Protein sequence: CASSSGLTSGGQETQYF. The variable domain in full, with the rest retrieved from reference TRBV5-1 and TRBJ2-5, is KAGVTQTPRYLIKTRGQQVTLSCSPISGHRSVSWYQQTPGQGLQFLFEYFSETQRNKGNFPGRFSGRQFSNSRSEMNVSTLELGDSALYLCASSSGLTSGGQETQYFGPGTRLLVL.

V is TRBV28 and J is TRBJ2-7; a possible D gene is TRBD1 (5 bases). Between the trimmed V and J ends, which lost 10 bases and 3 bases, there was a span of 16 bases. Per germline, CDR1 MDHEN and CDR2 SYDVKM. CDR3 length: 13 residues. In DNA form, the CDR3 reads TGTGCCACTACCGGCGGACAAGTCTACGAGCAGTACTTC. This translates into CATTGGQVYEQYF.

The chain carries TRBV19 and TRBJ1-3; D is uncertain. V lost 2 bases and J 4 bases, leaving 9 bases between the germline ends. Per germline, CDR1 LNHDA and CDR2 SQIVND (reference sequence). This CDR3 region has 14 residues. CDR3 DNA sequence: TGTGCCAGTAGTATAAGGACTCAGGGAAACACCATATATTTT. This gives the protein CASSIRTQGNTIYF.

This clone was observed a single time. The rearrangement uses TRBV7-8 and TRBJ1-3; 9 bases agree with TRBD1. V lost 3 bases and J lost 4; bases outside the gene matches: 1. The CDR3 is made up of 14 amino acids. Germline loops: CDR1 SGHVS, CDR2 FQNEAQ. As DNA, the CDR3 is TGTGCCAGCAGCTTTGGGACAGGGGGAAACACCATATATTTT. Encoded protein: CASSFGTGGNTIYF.